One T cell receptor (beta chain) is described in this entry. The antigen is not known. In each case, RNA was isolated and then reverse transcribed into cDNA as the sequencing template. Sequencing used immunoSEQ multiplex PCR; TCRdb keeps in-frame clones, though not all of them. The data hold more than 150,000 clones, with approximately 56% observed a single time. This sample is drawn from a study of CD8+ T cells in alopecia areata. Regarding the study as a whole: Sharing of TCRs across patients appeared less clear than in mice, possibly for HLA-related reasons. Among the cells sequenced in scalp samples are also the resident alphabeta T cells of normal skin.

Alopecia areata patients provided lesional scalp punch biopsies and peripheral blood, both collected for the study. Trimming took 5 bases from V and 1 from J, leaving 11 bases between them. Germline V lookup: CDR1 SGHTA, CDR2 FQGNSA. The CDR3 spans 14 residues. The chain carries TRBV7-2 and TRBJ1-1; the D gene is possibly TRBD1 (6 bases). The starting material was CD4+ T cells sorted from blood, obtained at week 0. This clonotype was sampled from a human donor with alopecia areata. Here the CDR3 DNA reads TGTGCCAGCAGCCGCCCGGGGGCGAACACTGAAGCTTTCTTT. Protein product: CASSRPGANTEAFF.